A single T cell receptor beta chain is shown here with its context. What it binds is unknown. These data originate in a study of shared clonotypes between healthy human individuals. Study overall: Per donor, three plates held CD4 naive cells, three held CD4 memory, two held CD8 naive and one held CD8 memory.

Whole-study results and caveats: Unshared clonotypes carried lower generation probabilities than those common to all four donors.

Original processing notes: Filtering differed, since immunoSEQ gave only junction sequences and no quality scores. Some clones are missing from TCRdb's copy, which holds only in-frame ones; the method was immunoSEQ multiplex PCR. V and J calls and clone size come straight from that table; D and trimming were deduced from the DNA. The sample carries about 1 million clones, 60% to 80% recorded once. The CD4+ fraction was divided into a CD45RA+ naive subset and a CD45RA-negative memory subset. Germline assignment: CDR1 KGHSH and CDR2 LQKENI. The CDR3 consists of 17 residues. V dropped 3 bases and J dropped 5; count of bases not matched to a gene: 5.

This clonotype originated in a man between 18 and 35 years old in good health. This sequence joins TRBV18 and TRBJ2-2; 14 bases align to TRBD2. The sample consisted of memory CD4+ T cells sorted from blood. The subset here: CD45RA-negative fraction. This chain's CDR3 is CASSPGLAGGRTGELFF. CDR3 coding DNA: TGTGCCAGCTCACCCGGACTAGCGGGAGGTCGGACCGGGGAGCTGTTTTTT.